A selection of T cell receptor beta chains follows, all from one sample in a study of control samples from healthy donors and cancer patients. Profiling relied on immunoSEQ multiplex PCR, and the TCRdb table lists in-frame clones only, not all of them. The listing contains fewer than 250,000 clones. The sequenced sample was blood. These receptors all stem from a woman aged 30 to 39 in good health. CDR3s include the opening cysteine and the closing phenylalanine or tryptophan. The D gene is left open where the match is weak.

J | V | D | length | DNA | CDR3
TRBJ2-7 | TRBV5-6 | . | 12 | TGTGCCAGCAGCTTGTCACGGAACGAGCAGTACTTC | CASSLSRNEQYF
TRBJ1-4 | TRBV6-5 | TRBD1 | 14 | TGTGCCAGCAGAAGGACAGGGAGGAATGAAAAACTGTTTTTT | CASRRTGRNEKLFF
TRBJ1-3 | TRBV7-8 | . | 18 | TGTGCCAGCAGCTTTGCTAGGGCGAATGGGTTTACTGGAAACACCATATATTTT | CASSFARANGFTGNTIYF
TRBJ1-2 | TRBV2 | TRBD1 | 15 | TGTGCCAGCAGGGAGGACAGGGCGGTATCCTATGGCTACACCTTC | CASREDRAVSYGYTF
TRBJ1-6 | TRBV15 | TRBD1 | 15 | TGTGCCACCAGCAGAGATAGACAGGGGAGTTCACCCCTCCACTTT | CATSRDRQGSSPLHF
TRBJ1-1 | TRBV19 | TRBD1 | 16 | TGTGCCAGTAGTAAAGCCACCCAGGGGGGGAACACTGAAGCTTTCTTT | CASSKATQGGNTEAFF
TRBJ2-1 | TRBV27 | . | 15 | TGTGCCAGCAGTTTTGCCAGGGGTAAAGGCAATGAGCAGTTCTTC | CASSFARGKGNEQFF
TRBJ1-1 | TRBV24-1 | . | 13 | TGTGCCACCACCGCCGACATTAACACTGAAGCTTTCTTT | CATTADINTEAFF
TRBJ1-3 | TRBV15 | . | 15 | TGTGCCACCAGCAGGGAGCCGTACTCTGGAAACACCATATATTTT | CATSREPYSGNTIYF
TRBJ1-2 | TRBV27 | . | 13 | TGTGCCAGCAGTTTATTCCCGAACTATGGCTACACCTTC | CASSLFPNYGYTF
TRBJ1-5 | TRBV6-5 | . | 14 | TGTGCCAGCAGGGAGTGGGCGGGGAACCAGCCCCAGCATTTT | CASREWAGNQPQHF
TRBJ2-1 | TRBV5-6 | . | 16 | TGTGCCAGCAGCTCCGTCCGATTCCCTCTGTCCAATGAGCAGTTCTTC | CASSSVRFPLSNEQFF
TRBJ1-2 | TRBV9 | TRBD1 | 15 | TGTGCCAGCAGCGTAGATCTCACAGGGGGCGTTGGCTACACCTTC | CASSVDLTGGVGYTF
TRBJ1-5 | TRBV12-3/TRBV12-4 | . | 13 | TGTGCCAGCAGCCGAGGACAGTATCAGCCCCAGCATTTT | CASSRGQYQPQHF
TRBJ2-2 | TRBV15 | TRBD1 | 15 | TGTGCCACCAGCAGAGAAAACAGGGGTTACGGGGAGCTGTTTTTT | CATSRENRGYGELFF
TRBJ1-5 | TRBV29-1 | . | 10 | TGCAGCGTCCCGGGTCAGCCCCAGCATTTT | CSVPGQPQHF
TRBJ1-1 | TRBV5-1 | TRBD1 | 13 | TGCGCCAGCAGCCCAGGGGGGAACACTGAAGCTTTCTTT | CASSPGGNTEAFF
TRBJ1-1 | TRBV5-1 | . | 15 | TGCGCCAGCAGCTTTGGGCACACAGGGAATACTGAAGCTTTCTTT | CASSFGHTGNTEAFF
TRBJ2-7 | TRBV13 | . | 12 | TGTGCCAGCAGCTCAGGGTCCTACGAGCAGTACTTC | CASSSGSYEQYF
TRBJ1-3 | TRBV4-1 | . | 15 | TGCGCCAGCAGCCAAGGGATGGGTGCGGGAAACACCATATATTTT | CASSQGMGAGNTIYF
TRBJ1-2 | TRBV7-8 | . | 14 | TGTGCCAGCAGCTTAGAGGGGACTTCCTATGGCTACACCTTC | CASSLEGTSYGYTF
TRBJ2-3 | TRBV28 | . | 14 | TGTGCCAGCAGCAACGCAGACACACCAGATACGCAGTATTTT | CASSNADTPDTQYF
TRBJ1-2 | TRBV5-6 | . | 13 | TGTGCCAGCAGCTTTTGGTTGCGGGGTGGCTACACCTTC | CASSFWLRGGYTF
TRBJ1-1 | TRBV18 | . | 14 | TGTGCCAGCTCACCGCAAGGGAGGAACACTGAAGCTTTCTTT | CASSPQGRNTEAFF
TRBJ2-3 | TRBV28 | . | 13 | TGTGCCAGCAGCCCAGGGGGGAGAGATACGCAGTATTTT | CASSPGGRDTQYF
TRBJ2-7 | TRBV5-1 | TRBD1 | 16 | TGCGCCAGCAGTCCCCGTTGGGACAGGGACTCCTACGAGCAGTACTTC | CASSPRWDRDSYEQYF
TRBJ1-1 | TRBV28 | TRBD1 | 14 | TGTGCCAGCAGGACTACAGGGGAGAACACTGAAGCTTTCTTT | CASRTTGENTEAFF
TRBJ2-7 | TRBV10-2 | . | 11 | TGCGCCAGCAGCCCTTACTACGAGCAGTACTTC | CASSPYYEQYF
TRBJ2-7 | TRBV11-2 | . | 13 | TGTGCCAGCAGCTTAGGAGGTGGCGTCGAGCAGTACTTC | CASSLGGGVEQYF
TRBJ2-7 | TRBV19 | . | 11 | TGTGCCAGTAGTATCGGAGGCGAGCAGTACTTC | CASSIGGEQYF
TRBJ1-3 | TRBV6-5 | . | 16 | TGTGCCAGCAGTTACTCTAGGGAGGGGGCTGGAAACACCATATATTTT | CASSYSREGAGNTIYF
TRBJ1-2 | TRBV5-1 | . | 15 | TGCGCCAGCAGCTTGCAGGTTGAAGGACTCTATGGCTACACCTTC | CASSLQVEGLYGYTF
TRBJ1-4 | TRBV28 | . | 12 | TGTGCCAGCAGCACACCTTCGGGGACAATGTTTTTT | CASSTPSGTMFF
TRBJ2-5 | TRBV7-3 | . | 13 | TGTGCCAGCAGCTTATTAGACCAAGAGACCCAGTACTTC | CASSLLDQETQYF